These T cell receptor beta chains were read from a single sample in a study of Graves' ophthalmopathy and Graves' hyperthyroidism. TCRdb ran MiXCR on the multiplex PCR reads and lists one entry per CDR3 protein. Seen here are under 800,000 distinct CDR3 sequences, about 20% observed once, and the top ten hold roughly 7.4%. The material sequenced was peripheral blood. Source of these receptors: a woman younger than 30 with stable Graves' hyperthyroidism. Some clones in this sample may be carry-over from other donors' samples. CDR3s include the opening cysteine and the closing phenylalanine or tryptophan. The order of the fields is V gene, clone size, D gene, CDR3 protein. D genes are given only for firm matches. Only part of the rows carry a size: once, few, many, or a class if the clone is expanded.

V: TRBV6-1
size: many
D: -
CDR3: CASSKPGPTKETQYF

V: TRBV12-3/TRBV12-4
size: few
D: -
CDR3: CASRKGQFYEQYF

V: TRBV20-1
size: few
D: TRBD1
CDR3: CSASQGAGTQYF

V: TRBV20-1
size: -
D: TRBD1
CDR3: CSALLPGQGESGYTF

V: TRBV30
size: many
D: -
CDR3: CAWSVRGNQPQHF

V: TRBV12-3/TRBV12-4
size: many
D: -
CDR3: CASSFRRANTGELFF

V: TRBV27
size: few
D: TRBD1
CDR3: CASRPGTGSEQYF

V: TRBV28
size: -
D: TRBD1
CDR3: CASSFLDRGGYEQYF

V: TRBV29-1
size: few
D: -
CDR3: CSVGEGKNIQYF

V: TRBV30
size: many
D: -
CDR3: CAWRENGYTF

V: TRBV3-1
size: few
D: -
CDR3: CASSRTAAGELFF

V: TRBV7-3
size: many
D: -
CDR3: CASSLRGENTGELFF

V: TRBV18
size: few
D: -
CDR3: CASSASGASNQPQHF

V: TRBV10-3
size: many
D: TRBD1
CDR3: CAISESSGGVGYGYTF

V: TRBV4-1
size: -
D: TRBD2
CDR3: CASRGPRSGTTTGELFF

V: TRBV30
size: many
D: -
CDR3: CAWSEGSAEAFF

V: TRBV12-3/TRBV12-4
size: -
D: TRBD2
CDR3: CASSPTSGPTYEQYF

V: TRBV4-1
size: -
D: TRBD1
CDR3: CASSQETGALANYGYTF

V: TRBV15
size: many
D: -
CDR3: CATSRKQGYEQYF

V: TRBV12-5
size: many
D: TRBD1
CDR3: CASGLDTGTGVGGYTF

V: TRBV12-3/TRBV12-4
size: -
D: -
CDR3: CASSPDRIDQPQHF

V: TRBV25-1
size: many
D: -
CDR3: CASTFSTRLYTDTQYF

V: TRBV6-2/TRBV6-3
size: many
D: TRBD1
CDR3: CASSPPAGQGEDEYGYTF

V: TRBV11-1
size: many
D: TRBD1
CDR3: CASSPTTGGTENSPLHF

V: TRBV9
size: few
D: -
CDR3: CASSVGSKTNSPLHF

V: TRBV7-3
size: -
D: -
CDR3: CASSFDGNSPLHF

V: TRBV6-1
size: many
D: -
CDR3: CASRKGSGSYEQYF

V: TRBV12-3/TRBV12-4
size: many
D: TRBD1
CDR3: CASRQTGQGWEAFF

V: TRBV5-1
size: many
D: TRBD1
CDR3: CASSQSGGDRNYGYTF

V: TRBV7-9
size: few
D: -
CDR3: CASSFGAGRYEQYF

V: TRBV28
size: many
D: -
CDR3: CASSFGLYEQYF

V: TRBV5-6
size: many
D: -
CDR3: CASSGREETQYF

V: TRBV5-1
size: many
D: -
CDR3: CASSLEAYSGANVLTF

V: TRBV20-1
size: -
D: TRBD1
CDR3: CSAIEDRDSNQPQHF

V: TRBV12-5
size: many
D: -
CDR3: CASGSYLGQSTYEQYF

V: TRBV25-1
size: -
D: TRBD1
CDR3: CASSDRDRVTHEQYF

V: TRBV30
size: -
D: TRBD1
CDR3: CAWNNRGSGSGANVLTF

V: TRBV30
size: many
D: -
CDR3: CAWNGKSYGYTF

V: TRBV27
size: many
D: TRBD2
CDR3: CASSLKGASGSTQETQYF

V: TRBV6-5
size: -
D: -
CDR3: CASSYSGPGGEQYF

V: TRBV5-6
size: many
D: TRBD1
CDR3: CASSWGTGKTNYGYTF

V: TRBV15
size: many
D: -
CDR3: CATSRETYLAKNIQYF

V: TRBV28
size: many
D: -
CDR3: CASGAEMNTGELVF